This T cell receptor beta chain stems from a study of cytomegalovirus exposure and HLA in healthy donors. As for the study in general: When 350 to 500 donors were genotyped, about 86% of them were found to fall in the Caucasian-associated ancestry cluster. Study outcomes and limitations: Altogether, 164 TCR beta chains were recorded as cytomegalovirus-associated. TCR sequences were mostly rare, though some public TCRs occurred in many donors.

Germline-derived CDR1 and CDR2 are SGHRS and YFSETQ. There are 18 residues in the CDR3. Trimming pared 1 base from V and 1 base from J, leaving 17 bases between. As to this clone: Its antigen remains unidentified.

Researchers ran the PCR with 60 Vbeta and 13 Jbeta primers. Sequencing was performed with immunoSEQ multiplex PCR; in TCRdb, only in-frame clones are kept and a portion is missing. This table has 150,000 to 200,000 clones, 75% to 80% appearing once. This clonotype was sampled from a woman aged 25 to 39 in good health and CMV-seropositive. The chain uses TRBV5-1 and TRBJ2-2; possibly TRBD1 for D (5 bases). The sequenced material came from PBMCs. CDR3 in DNA: TGCGCCAGCAGCTTGTTTTACAAAGGGGCCTTGAACACCGGGGAGCTGTTTTTT. It codes for CASSLFYKGALNTGELFF. The complete variable domain, with remaining parts taken from reference TRBV5-1 and TRBJ2-2, reads KAGVTQTPRYLIKTRGQQVTLSCSPISGHRSVSWYQQTPGQGLQFLFEYFSETQRNKGNFPGRFSGRQFSNSRSEMNVSTLELGDSALYLCASSLFYKGALNTGELFFGEGSRLTVL.